This T cell receptor beta chain was profiled in a study of blood T cells in healthy people across ages. As to this clonotype: The antigen remains undetermined.

Germline V lookup: CDR1 LGHNA, CDR2 YSLEER. The CDR3 has 16 residues. V was cut by 2 bases and J by 2 bases, with 10 bases left in between. Findings and caveats of the study: Investigators viewed diversity estimates from one million T cells as underestimates, the study reported. Researchers report that TCR beta diversity correlated strongly with naive T cell percentage.

Next came a second PCR, run for about 7 to 12 cycles, which used a sample-barcoded 5' primer along with a J-beta primer mix. From the 5' RACE reads, TCRdb called clonotypes with MiXCR, one entry per CDR3 protein. The sample includes some 370,000 distinct CDR3 sequences, approximately 47% of them seen just once. Each donor gave roughly 9.1 milliliters of peripheral blood. This rearrangement joins TRBV4-3 to TRBJ2-6, with D perhaps assigned TRBD1 or TRBD2 (6 bases each). Sample: blood. The sequence came from a man between 60 and 75 years old in good health. CDR3 amino acids: CASSQQRGAGANVLTF. CDR3 nucleotides: TGCGCCAGCAGCCAACAGAGGGGGGCTGGGGCCAACGTCCTGACTTTC.